The 24 T cell receptor beta chains below come from one sample, sequenced in a study of TIL therapy for anti-PD-1-resistant metastatic lung cancer. This was the immunoSEQ v3 assay. Sequenced by immunoSEQ multiplex PCR; TCRdb stores in-frame clones only, minus some. The sample includes about 50,000 clones, around 86% of them seen just once. Time point in this sample: pre-treatment sample, taken before nivolumab and TIL therapy. Source: blood, taken at baseline. The receptors shown here come from a person between 25 and 79 years old with non-small cell lung cancer.

The chain combines TRBV6-6 with TRBJ2-3; D remains ambiguous. Germline CDR1 and CDR2: MNHNY and SVGAGI (reference sequence). There are 13 residues in the CDR3. Trimming stripped 7 bases from V and 1 base from J, with 9 bases between. CDR3 protein: CASTSDRTDTQYF. In nucleotides, the CDR3 is TGTGCCAGCACCTCGGACCGCACAGATACGCAGTATTTT.

This clone was recorded only once. The V call is TRBV28, the J call TRBJ1-1; possibly TRBD1 for D (5 bases). This CDR3 has 14 residues. The V end lost 8 bases, the J end lost 1 base, and 14 bases lay between the germline ends. Germline CDR1 is MDHEN and CDR2 is SYDVKM. CDR3 amino acids: CASGLGLSNTEAFF. Here the CDR3 DNA reads TGTGCCAGCGGATTGGGACTGTCGAACACTGAAGCTTTCTTT.

The chain couples TRBV10-3 to TRBJ1-3, with D unclear. The CDR3 runs to 14 residues. V was cut by 7 bases and J by 0 bases, with 10 bases left in between. Germline values: CDR1 ENHRY, CDR2 SYGVKD. CDR3 loop: CAITRPNSGNTIYF. As DNA, the CDR3 is TGTGCCATCACTAGACCTAACTCTGGAAACACCATATATTTT.

The chain links TRBV7-8 to TRBJ2-1; possible D gene TRBD2, 6 bases. The CDR3 totals 14 residues. With 5 bases removed from V and 5 bases from J, the gap between germline ends came to 13 bases. Germline loops: CDR1 SGHVS, CDR2 FQNEAQ. As DNA, the CDR3 is TGTGCCAGCAGCAACCGGGACTCTAACAATGAGCAGTTCTTC. Protein: CASSNRDSNNEQFF.

The V call is TRBV2, the J call TRBJ1-1; a possible D gene is TRBD1 (5 bases). The V gene lost 3 bases and the J gene lost 8 bases, with 10 bases spanning the gap. Germline V CDR1 and CDR2: SNHLY, FYNNEI. CDR3 length equals 12 residues. The CDR3 DNA is TGTGCCAGCAGTGAGGGTGGACACGAAGCTTTCTTT. Translation: CASSEGGHEAFF.

The V gene is TRBV19, the J gene TRBJ1-4, with 11 bases that match TRBD1. The germline V gene encodes CDR1 LNHDA and CDR2 SQIVND (reference sequence). Trimming removed 7 bases from V and 8 bases from J; junction bases left unmatched: 9. The length of the CDR3 is 15 residues. This CDR3 reads CASTRARTGGEKLFF. The CDR3, as DNA: TGTGCCAGTACAAGGGCCCGGACAGGGGGCGAAAAACTGTTTTTT.

The genes are TRBV18 and TRBJ2-7; TRBD2 agrees at 7 bases. The J segment lost 3 bases and the V segment lost 3 bases, leaving 11 bases of the junction unmatched. This CDR3 comprises 16 residues. The germline V gene has CDR1 KGHSH and CDR2 LQKENI. The CDR3 reads CASSPSITSVVYEQYF. CDR3 DNA sequence: TGTGCCAGCTCACCCTCAATTACTAGCGTAGTCTACGAGCAGTACTTC.

This clone was observed once. V gene TRBV27 combines with J gene TRBJ2-1; 9 nucleotides match TRBD1. The trim removed 10 bases at V and 10 bases at J, leaving 11 bases unmatched. Germline CDR1 is MNHEY and CDR2 is SMNVEV (reference sequence). The CDR3 length is 13 residues. This CDR3 reads CAIARGQGTEQFF. CDR3 DNA: TGTGCCATTGCTCGGGGACAGGGTACGGAGCAGTTCTTC.

The V and J genes are TRBV3-1 (or the pseudogene TRBV3-2) and TRBJ2-7, with TRBD1 matching over 7 bases. The junction had 9 bases not matched to a gene; V was cut back by 8 bases and J by 5 bases. Germline V gene lookup returns CDR1 LGHDT and CDR2 YNNKEL (reference sequence). CDR3 length: 13 residues. The CDR3 bases are TGTGCCAGCCAACAGGGGCGGACAAACGAGCAGTACTTC. It yields the protein CASQQGRTNEQYF.

This clone was observed a few times. The chain links TRBV6-6 to TRBJ2-2, with 8 bases that match TRBD1. The CDR3 is 15 amino acids. Germline CDR1 MNHNY, CDR2 SVGAGI (reference sequence). V shed 6 bases, J shed 4 bases, and the junction held 7 bases outside the gene matches. The CDR3 region is CASRLRTGSTGELFF. The CDR3 DNA is TGTGCCAGCAGACTTCGGACAGGGAGCACCGGGGAGCTGTTTTTT.

The rearrangement joins TRBV30 to TRBJ1-6; weak D call: TRBD1 (5 bases). Germline CDR1 reads GTSNPN; CDR2 reads SVGIG (reference sequence). The V end was cut by 4 bases, the J end by 11 bases, with 12 bases between. The CDR3 has 12 amino acids. In DNA form, the CDR3 reads TGTGCCTGGATGGGGGATATGCCACCCCTCCACTTT. Encoded protein: CAWMGDMPPLHF.

This chain links TRBV4-2 with TRBJ2-6; D is undetermined. V lost 0 bases, J lost 0 bases, and 9 bases lay in between. The V gene's germline CDR1 is LGHNA and CDR2 YNFKEQ. This CDR3 contains 17 residues. This chain's CDR3 is CASSQDRASSGANVLTF. CDR3 nucleotide sequence: TGTGCCAGCAGCCAAGATCGGGCTTCCTCTGGGGCCAACGTCCTGACTTTC.

The chain is built from TRBV7-8 and TRBJ1-1; no reliable D call. Germline V gene sequence: CDR1 SGHVS, CDR2 FQNEAQ. The CDR3 extends over 18 amino acids. V was cut by 1 base and J by 0 bases, with 18 bases left in between. CDR3 in DNA: TGTGCCAGCAGCTTAGTTTCGGTCGGAGGCAGTATGAACACTGAAGCTTTCTTT. Translation: CASSLVSVGGSMNTEAFF.

This chain joins TRBV4-2 and TRBJ1-5; weak D call: TRBD1 (6 bases). The CDR3 loop spans 16 amino acids. The germline V gene encodes CDR1 LGHNA and CDR2 YNFKEQ. Trimming pared 0 bases from V and 3 bases from J, leaving 12 bases between. CDR3 residues: CASSQESRDNNQPQHF. The CDR3 region has the DNA TGTGCCAGCAGCCAAGAGAGCCGGGACAACAATCAGCCCCAGCATTTT.

The chain employs TRBV21-1 and TRBJ2-7; the DNA was not used to check the table's D call, TRBD1. TRBV21-1 is reported as a pseudogene. The CDR3 runs to 16 residues. CDR3: CASSKETQKGPYEQYF. The CDR3 DNA reads TGTGCCAGCAGCAAAGAAACCCAAAAGGGGCCCTACGAGCAGTACTTC.

The CDR3 DNA sequence: TGTGCCAGCAGCTTGGTCTCTGGCACAGATACGCAGTATTTT. Translating gives CASSLVSGTDTQYF. The chain recombines TRBV11-2 with TRBJ2-3; D not resolved. The length of the CDR3 is 14 residues. With 3 bases removed from V and 1 base from J, the gap between germline ends came to 8 bases. Germline V gives CDR1 SGHAT, CDR2 FQNNGV.

This chain joins TRBV19 and TRBJ1-2; D gene ambiguous. V dropped 7 bases and J dropped 2 bases, with 20 bases sitting between them. CDR1 and CDR2 from the germline V gene are LNHDA and SQIVND (reference sequence). The CDR3 is 16 amino acids. The CDR3: CASTQSGIARNYGYTF. CDR3 bases: TGTGCCAGTACCCAATCCGGGATAGCGAGGAACTATGGCTACACCTTC.

The chain employs TRBV7-6 and TRBJ2-7; D is possibly TRBD1 (6 bases). Trimming removed 1 base at V and 1 base at J, with 11 bases between. CDR3 length: 15 residues. CDR1 is SGHVS and CDR2 is FNYEAQ in the germline V gene. DNA for the CDR3: TGTGCCAGCAGCTTAGGGGCTGGACAGTCCTACGAGCAGTACTTC. Its protein is CASSLGAGQSYEQYF.

The chain combines TRBV5-6 with TRBJ2-1; 13 bases are shared with TRBD2. The CDR3 loop spans 13 amino acids. Germline V lookup: CDR1 SGHDT, CDR2 YYEEEE. V gave up 4 bases and J gave up 9 bases; unmatched junction bases: 1. The CDR3 sequence: CASSRTSGSEQFF. Here the CDR3 DNA reads TGTGCCAGCAGCCGGACTAGCGGGAGTGAGCAGTTCTTC.

This clone was seen more than once but under ten times. The V call is TRBV7-2, the J call TRBJ1-1; 7 bases map to TRBD1. Trimming took 4 bases from V and 4 from J; bases not matched to a gene: 3. CDR1 is SGHTA and CDR2 is FQGNSA in the germline V gene. The CDR3 covers 13 residues. The CDR3 sequence is CASSSQGSTEAFF. Here the CDR3 DNA reads TGTGCCAGCAGCTCACAGGGGAGCACTGAAGCTTTCTTT.

The V call is TRBV7-3, the J call TRBJ2-2; D might be TRBD1 (6 bases). CDR1 and CDR2 from the germline V gene are SGHTA and FQGTGA. The V end lost 5 bases, the J end lost 3 bases, and 10 bases lay between the germline ends. There are 14 residues in the CDR3. In DNA form, the CDR3 reads TGTGCCAGCAGCCCGGACAGACACACCGGGGAGCTGTTTTTT. The encoded protein is CASSPDRHTGELFF.

The chain joins TRBV30 to TRBJ1-1; D is possibly TRBD1 (5 bases). The V end was cut by 3 bases, the J end by 6 bases, with 17 bases between. Germline V gives CDR1 GTSNPN, CDR2 SVGIG (reference sequence). CDR3 length: 14 amino acids. For the CDR3, the DNA is TGTGCCTGGAGGACCTTGGGGGTCGGGGCTGAAGCTTTCTTT. Its translation is CAWRTLGVGAEAFF.

The V gene is TRBV7-3, the J gene TRBJ2-7; 9 bases match TRBD1. Germline assignment: CDR1 SGHTA and CDR2 FQGTGA. The CDR3 totals 14 residues. V dropped 5 bases and J dropped 5; count of bases not matched to a gene: 7. The DNA of the CDR3 is TGTGCCAGCAGCCGGGGACAGGGCGTCGACGAGCAGTACTTC. Translated: CASSRGQGVDEQYF.

This clone was found once. This sequence joins TRBV15 and TRBJ2-2; 11 bases fit TRBD2. The V gene's germline CDR1 is LNHNV and CDR2 YYDKDF (reference sequence). Losses at the gene ends were 1 base for V and 5 bases for J; bases not matched to a gene: 6. This CDR3 is 17 amino acids long. CDR3 sequence: CATSRAGTSGPTGELFF. The CDR3 nucleotides read TGTGCCACCAGCAGAGCCGGGACTAGCGGCCCGACCGGGGAGCTGTTTTTT.